These T cell receptor beta chains were read from a single sample in a study of blood T cells in healthy people across ages. TCRdb re-called the 5' RACE reads through MiXCR, storing one row per CDR3 protein. The table has around 800,000 distinct CDR3 sequences, 55% to 65% seen once; the top ten hold roughly a quarter. The source material was blood. The receptors derive from a young man in good health. Both conserved end residues are part of each CDR3. Fields, in order: V gene, clone size, D gene, J gene, CDR3 protein, CDR3 DNA. The D gene is left open where the match is weak. The size of a clone is reported for some rows only, either as once, few or many, or as a class for expanded clones.

TRBV4-2	few	TRBD1	TRBJ2-7	CASSLRQGTSYEQYF	TGTGCCAGCAGCCTACGACAGGGGACGTCCTACGAGCAGTACTTC
TRBV9	-	-	TRBJ1-2	CASSPPIGGDLGYTF	TGTGCCAGCAGCCCTCCCATCGGGGGAGACTTGGGCTACACCTTC
TRBV4-3	-	-	TRBJ1-6	CASSQDEKGYSPLHF	TGCGCCAGCAGCCAAGATGAGAAAGGGTATTCACCCCTCCACTTT
TRBV6-4	few	TRBD2	TRBJ2-1	CASSEGGGEYNEQFF	TGTGCTAGCAGTGAAGGCGGGGGGGAATACAATGAGCAGTTCTTC
TRBV21-1	once	-	TRBJ2-7	CASSKTTPLGRDSYEQYF	TGTGCCAGCAGCAAAACAACCCCCTTGGGGAGGGACTCCTACGAGCAGTACTTC
TRBV29-1	once	TRBD2	TRBJ2-3	CSAPVGSGATDTQYF	TGCAGCGCCCCCGTGGGTAGCGGGGCCACAGATACGCAGTATTTT
TRBV6-5	-	TRBD1	TRBJ2-7	CASSYSDRGGSYEQYF	TGTGCCAGCAGTTACTCCGACAGGGGGGGGTCCTACGAGCAGTACTTC
TRBV5-1	few	TRBD1	TRBJ1-2	CASSYRDRVRGYTF	TGCGCCAGCAGCTACCGGGACAGGGTCCGTGGCTACACCTTC
TRBV11-2	-	-	TRBJ1-4	CASKEGIGEKLFF	TGTGCCAGCAAGGAAGGTATCGGTGAAAAACTGTTTTTT
TRBV5-1	few	-	TRBJ2-1	CASSLGVEAGQFF	TGCGCCAGCAGCTTGGGAGTGGAAGCAGGGCAGTTCTTC
TRBV5-1	-	-	TRBJ2-7	CASSLTHSYEQYF	TGCGCCAGCAGCTTGACTCACTCCTACGAGCAGTACTTC
TRBV10-3	few	-	TRBJ2-3	CAIREGLSTDTQYF	TGTGCCATCAGGGAGGGACTCAGCACAGATACGCAGTATTTT
TRBV6-2/TRBV6-3	few	TRBD1	TRBJ2-7	CASSYQTGLPYEQYF	TGTGCCAGCAGTTACCAGACAGGGCTCCCTTACGAGCAGTACTTC
TRBV29-1	-	TRBD1	TRBJ1-2	CSAGRGQGADYGYTF	TGCAGCGCTGGACGGGGACAGGGGGCGGACTATGGCTACACCTTC
TRBV27	-	-	TRBJ2-7	CASKAGRRYEQYF	TGTGCCAGCAAAGCGGGCAGACGCTACGAGCAGTACTTC
TRBV12-3/TRBV12-4	once	-	TRBJ2-3	CASRGWGSTDTQYF	TGTGCCAGCAGGGGGTGGGGAAGCACAGATACGCAGTATTTT
TRBV9	-	-	TRBJ2-5	CASSGGDCPEYF	TGTGCCAGCAGCGGAGGGGACTGTCCTGAGTACTTC
TRBV2	-	TRBD1	TRBJ2-7	CATSGGTYEQYF	TGTGCCACATCAGGGGGTACCTACGAGCAGTACTTC
TRBV4-3	-	-	TRBJ1-2	CASSQDLQGTYGYTF	TGCGCCAGCAGCCAAGATCTGCAGGGTACCTATGGCTACACCTTC
TRBV12-3/TRBV12-4	-	-	TRBJ2-5	CASKIQDGTQYF	TGTGCCAGCAAGATCCAGGATGGGACCCAGTACTTC
TRBV20-1	-	-	TRBJ2-5	CSATGPGTQYF	TGCAGTGCTACTGGCCCCGGGACCCAGTACTTC
TRBV27	few	-	TRBJ2-7	CASSLSSQGSYEQYF	TGTGCCAGCAGTTTAAGCTCCCAGGGGTCGTACGAGCAGTACTTC
TRBV7-9	once	-	TRBJ1-2	CASSTGYDYTF	TGTGCCAGCAGCACAGGCTATGACTACACCTTC
TRBV29-1	-	-	TRBJ1-4	CSAAVGGRLEKLFF	TGCAGCGCCGCGGTCGGGGGGCGTCTTGAAAAACTGTTTTTT
TRBV7-9	-	TRBD1	TRBJ1-5	CASRQGVNQPQHF	TGTGCCAGCCGACAGGGAGTGAATCAGCCCCAGCATTTT
TRBV5-1	few	-	TRBJ2-7	CANKGYEQYF	TGCGCCAACAAAGGATACGAGCAGTACTTC
TRBV6-5	-	-	TRBJ1-4	CASSYSFREFGEKLFF	TGTGCCAGCAGTTACTCGTTTAGGGAGTTTGGGGAAAAACTGTTTTTT
TRBV27	few	TRBD1	TRBJ1-4	CASSGTATNEKLFF	TGTGCCAGCAGTGGGACAGCAACTAATGAAAAACTGTTTTTT
TRBV9	-	-	TRBJ1-2	CASSLGGYGYGYTF	TGTGCCAGCAGCCTGGGGGGGTACGGGTATGGCTACACCTTC
TRBV3-1	-	-	TRBJ1-2	CASSAGREGYGYTF	TGTGCCAGCAGCGCCGGAAGGGAAGGCTATGGCTACACCTTC
TRBV3-1	-	TRBD1	TRBJ2-7	CASSQEEIGQGRHEQYF	TGTGCCAGCAGCCAAGAAGAAATTGGACAGGGAAGGCACGAGCAGTACTTC
TRBV3-1	-	-	TRBJ1-2	CASSQSLVDGYTF	TGTGCCAGCAGCCAGAGTCTCGTGGATGGCTACACCTTC
TRBV19	-	TRBD1	TRBJ2-5	CASTGTAETQYF	TGTGCCAGTACCGGGACAGCGGAGACCCAGTACTTC
TRBV2	once	TRBD1	TRBJ2-1	CASSVQGRTYNEQFF	TGTGCCAGCAGTGTACAGGGGAGAACCTACAATGAGCAGTTCTTC
TRBV10-3	once	TRBD1	TRBJ2-3	CAITPGTGAWTDTQYF	TGTGCCATCACCCCTGGGACAGGGGCCTGGACAGATACGCAGTATTTT
TRBV3-1	-	TRBD2	TRBJ2-3	CASSQDEGTSTTDTQYF	TGTGCCAGCAGCCAAGATGAGGGGACTAGCACCACAGATACGCAGTATTTT
TRBV30	-	-	TRBJ2-7	CAWRSGRTYEQYF	TGTGCCTGGAGGTCAGGGAGGACCTACGAGCAGTACTTC
TRBV4-1	-	TRBD2	TRBJ2-5	CASRRTSGEQETQYF	TGCGCCAGCAGGCGGACTAGCGGGGAACAAGAGACCCAGTACTTC
TRBV7-2	-	TRBD1	TRBJ2-6	CASSRQGGISGANVLTF	TGTGCCAGCAGCCGACAGGGGGGAATCTCTGGGGCCAACGTCCTGACTTTC
TRBV5-1	-	TRBD2	TRBJ2-3	CASSLALGTSGAQDLSTQYF	TGCGCCAGCAGCTTGGCCCTTGGGACTAGCGGGGCCCAAGACTTGAGTACGCAGTATTTT
TRBV29-1	-	-	TRBJ1-2	CSVGGVAVYGYTF	TGCAGCGTTGGGGGAGTGGCAGTCTATGGCTACACCTTC
TRBV7-8	-	-	TRBJ2-7	CASSLAGNYEQYF	TGTGCCAGCAGCTTAGCGGGGAACTACGAGCAGTACTTC
TRBV15	few	TRBD1	TRBJ2-3	CATSRDPVTGRGDTQYF	TGTGCCACCAGCAGAGATCCCGTGACAGGGCGCGGAGATACGCAGTATTTT
TRBV10-3	few	-	TRBJ2-7	CAISESRGSSYEQYF	TGTGCCATCAGTGAGTCGAGGGGGTCTTCCTACGAGCAGTACTTC
TRBV6-1	-	-	TRBJ1-5	CASSELGLEPQHF	TGTGCCAGCAGTGAACTCGGGCTTGAGCCCCAGCATTTT
TRBV29-1	once	TRBD1	TRBJ2-5	CSVLITARTGLETQYF	TGCAGCGTCCTTATCACTGCCCGGACAGGGTTGGAGACCCAGTACTTC
TRBV4-2	few	-	TRBJ1-2	CASSQDQRRANYGYTF	TGTGCCAGCAGCCAAGATCAACGGAGAGCTAACTATGGCTACACCTTC
TRBV29-1	few	TRBD2	TRBJ2-1	CSVDIASGGLNEQFF	TGCAGCGTTGATATCGCTAGCGGGGGGCTCAATGAGCAGTTCTTC
TRBV20-1	-	TRBD2	TRBJ2-3	CSARTSGGDTQYF	TGCAGTGCTAGGACTAGCGGCGGAGATACGCAGTATTTT
TRBV4-3	-	-	TRBJ2-7	CASSQALGSSYEQYF	TGCGCCAGCAGCCAAGCCCTCGGGAGCTCCTACGAGCAGTACTTC
TRBV29-1	many	-	TRBJ2-5	CSVEPDQGETQYF	TGCAGCGTTGAACCGGATCAGGGAGAGACCCAGTACTTC
TRBV7-3	-	-	TRBJ1-4	CASSLASNGEKLFF	TGTGCCAGCAGCTTGGCCTCCAACGGGGAAAAACTGTTTTTT
TRBV30	once	-	TRBJ2-5	CAWMAVGRVWEQYF	TGTGCCTGGATGGCAGTTGGACGTGTCTGGGAGCAGTACTTC
TRBV7-2	few	-	TRBJ2-3	CASSLDRSQTQYF	TGTGCCAGCAGCTTAGATCGATCTCAGACGCAGTATTTT